This TCR beta chain was found in a study of CD8 T cells in ankylosing spondylitis. A word on this clonotype: Its antigen is still unknown.

General observations from the study: It appeared that ankylosing spondylitis blood was characterized by a TCR beta motif of eight highly homologous variants.

Unmatched junction bases numbered 2, after V lost 0 bases and J lost 1 base. CDR3 size: 16 residues. CDR1 is MNHEY, CDR2 SMNVEV, per germline (reference sequence). From the 5' RACE reads, TCRdb called clonotypes with MiXCR, one entry per CDR3 protein. The sample shows approximately 500,000 distinct CDR3 sequences, 10% to 15% of them seen only once. What was sequenced was blood, either unsorted or a sorted T cell fraction (not recorded which). The clonotype was recovered from a male donor with ankylosing spondylitis. V gene TRBV27 combines with J gene TRBJ2-3; 9 bases agree with TRBD2. The CDR3 loop reads CASSLSAGGGTDTQYF. CDR3 bases: TGTGCCAGCAGTTTATCTGCGGGAGGGGGCACAGATACGCAGTATTTT.